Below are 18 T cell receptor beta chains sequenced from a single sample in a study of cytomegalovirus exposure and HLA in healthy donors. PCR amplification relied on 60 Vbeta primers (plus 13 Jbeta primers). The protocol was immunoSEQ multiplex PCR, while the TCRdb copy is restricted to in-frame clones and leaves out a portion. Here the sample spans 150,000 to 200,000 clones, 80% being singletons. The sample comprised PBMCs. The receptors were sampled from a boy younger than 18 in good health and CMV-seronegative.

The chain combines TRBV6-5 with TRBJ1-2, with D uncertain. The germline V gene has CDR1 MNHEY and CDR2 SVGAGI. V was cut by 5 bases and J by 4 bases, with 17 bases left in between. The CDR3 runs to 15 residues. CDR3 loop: CASSAGSGVVYGYTF. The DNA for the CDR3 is TGTGCCAGCAGTGCGGGTTCTGGGGTGGTCTATGGCTACACCTTC.

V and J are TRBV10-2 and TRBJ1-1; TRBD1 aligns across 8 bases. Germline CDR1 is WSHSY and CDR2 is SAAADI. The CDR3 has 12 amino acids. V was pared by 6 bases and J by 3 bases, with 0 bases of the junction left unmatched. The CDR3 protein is CASRQGDTEAFF. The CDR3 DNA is TGCGCCAGCAGACAGGGGGACACTGAAGCTTTCTTT.

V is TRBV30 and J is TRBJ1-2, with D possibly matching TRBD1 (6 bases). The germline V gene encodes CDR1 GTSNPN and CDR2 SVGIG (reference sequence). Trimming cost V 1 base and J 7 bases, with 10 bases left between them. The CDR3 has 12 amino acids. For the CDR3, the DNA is TGTGCCTGGAGTGAAGGGGGGGTTGGCTACACCTTC. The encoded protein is CAWSEGGVGYTF. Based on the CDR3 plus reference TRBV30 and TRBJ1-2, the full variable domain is SQTIHQWPATLVQPVGSPLSLECTVEGTSNPNLYWYRQAAGRGLQLLFYSVGIGQISSEVPQNLSASRPQDRQFILSSKKLLLSDSGFYLCAWSEGGVGYTFGSGTRLTVV.

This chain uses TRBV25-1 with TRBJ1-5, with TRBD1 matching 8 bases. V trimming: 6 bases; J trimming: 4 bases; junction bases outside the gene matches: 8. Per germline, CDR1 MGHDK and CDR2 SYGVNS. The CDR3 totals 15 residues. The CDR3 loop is CASSSGTGVNQPQHF. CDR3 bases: TGTGCCAGCAGCTCCGGGACAGGAGTAAATCAGCCCCAGCATTTT. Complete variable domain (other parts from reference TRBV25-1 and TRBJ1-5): EADIYQTPRYLVIGTGKKITLECSQTMGHDKMYWYQQDPGMELHLIHYSYGVNSTEKGDLSSESTVSRIRTEHFPLTLESARPSHTSQYLCASSSGTGVNQPQHFGDGTRLSIL.

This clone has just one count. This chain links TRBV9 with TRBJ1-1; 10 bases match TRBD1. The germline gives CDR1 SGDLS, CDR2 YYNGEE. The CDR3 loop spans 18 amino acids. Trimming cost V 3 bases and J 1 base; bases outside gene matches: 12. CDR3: CASSDTSGTGARNTEAFF. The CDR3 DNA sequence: TGTGCCAGCAGCGATACTTCCGGGACAGGGGCCAGGAACACTGAAGCTTTCTTT.

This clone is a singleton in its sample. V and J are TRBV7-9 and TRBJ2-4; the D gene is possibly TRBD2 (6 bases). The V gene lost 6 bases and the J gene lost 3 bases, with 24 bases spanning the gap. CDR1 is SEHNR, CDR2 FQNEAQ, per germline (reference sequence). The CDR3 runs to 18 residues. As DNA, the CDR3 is TGTGCCAGCAGGGCGGGACTCTCGGCCCGCTTAGGCAAAAACATTCAGTACTTC. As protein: CASRAGLSARLGKNIQYF.

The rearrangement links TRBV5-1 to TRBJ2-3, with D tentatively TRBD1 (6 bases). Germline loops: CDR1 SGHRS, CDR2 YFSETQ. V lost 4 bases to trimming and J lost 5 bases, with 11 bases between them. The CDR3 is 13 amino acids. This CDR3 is CASSTDRRDTQYF. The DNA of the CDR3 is TGCGCCAGCAGCACTGACAGGAGAGATACGCAGTATTTT.

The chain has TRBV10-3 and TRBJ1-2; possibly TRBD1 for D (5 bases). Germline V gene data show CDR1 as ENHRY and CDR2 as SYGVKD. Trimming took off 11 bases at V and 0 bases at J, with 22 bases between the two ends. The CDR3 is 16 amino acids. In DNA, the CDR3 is TGTGCCGTCCAAACCCGGAGACAGAAGACTAACTATGGCTACACCTTC. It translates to CAVQTRRQKTNYGYTF.

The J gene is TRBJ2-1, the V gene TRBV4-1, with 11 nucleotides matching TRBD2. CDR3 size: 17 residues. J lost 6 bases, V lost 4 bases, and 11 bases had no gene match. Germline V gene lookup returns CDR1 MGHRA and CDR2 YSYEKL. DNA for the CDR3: TGCGCCAGCAGCCGCCAAAGTACTAGCGGGGGCCTCAATGAGCAGTTCTTC. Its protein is CASSRQSTSGGLNEQFF.

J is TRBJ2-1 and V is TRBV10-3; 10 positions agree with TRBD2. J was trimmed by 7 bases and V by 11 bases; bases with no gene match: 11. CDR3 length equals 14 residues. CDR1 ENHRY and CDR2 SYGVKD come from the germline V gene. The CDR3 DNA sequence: TGTGCCGTGACTAGCGGGCCCTCCGGGAATGAGCAGTTCTTC. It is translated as CAVTSGPSGNEQFF.

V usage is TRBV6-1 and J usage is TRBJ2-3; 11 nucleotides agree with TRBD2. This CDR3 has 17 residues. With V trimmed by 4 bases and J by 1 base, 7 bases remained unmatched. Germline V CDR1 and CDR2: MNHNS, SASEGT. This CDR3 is CASSALTSGGRTDTQYF. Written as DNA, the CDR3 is TGTGCCAGCAGTGCCCTAACTAGCGGGGGTCGCACAGATACGCAGTATTTT.

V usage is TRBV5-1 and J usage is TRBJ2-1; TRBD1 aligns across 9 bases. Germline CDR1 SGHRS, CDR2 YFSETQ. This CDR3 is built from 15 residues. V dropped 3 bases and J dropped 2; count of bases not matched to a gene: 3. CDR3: CASSSDRGTYNEQFF. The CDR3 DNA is TGCGCCAGCAGCTCCGACAGGGGGACCTACAATGAGCAGTTCTTC.

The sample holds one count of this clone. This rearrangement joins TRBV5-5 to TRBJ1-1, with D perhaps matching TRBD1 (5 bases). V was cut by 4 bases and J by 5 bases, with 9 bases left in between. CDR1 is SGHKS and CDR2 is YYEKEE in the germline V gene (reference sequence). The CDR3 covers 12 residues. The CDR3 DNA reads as TGTGCCAGCAGCAGGGGCCAGACTGAAGCTTTCTTT. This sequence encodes CASSRGQTEAFF.

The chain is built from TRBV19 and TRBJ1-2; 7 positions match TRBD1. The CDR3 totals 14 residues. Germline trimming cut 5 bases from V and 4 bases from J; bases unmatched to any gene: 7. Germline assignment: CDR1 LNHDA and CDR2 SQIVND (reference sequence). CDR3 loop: CASSPRTGAYGYTF. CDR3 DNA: TGTGCCAGTAGTCCCCGGACAGGAGCCTATGGCTACACCTTC.

CDR3 amino acids: CASSPGGFRSTDTQYF. The CDR3 nucleotides read TGTGCCAGCAGTCCAGGGGGGTTCAGGAGCACAGATACGCAGTATTTT. This sequence joins TRBV5-6 and TRBJ2-3, with TRBD1 as a possible D gene (7 bases). V dropped 5 bases and J dropped 0 bases, with 16 bases sitting between them. There are 16 residues in the CDR3. CDR1 SGHDT and CDR2 YYEEEE come from the germline V gene.

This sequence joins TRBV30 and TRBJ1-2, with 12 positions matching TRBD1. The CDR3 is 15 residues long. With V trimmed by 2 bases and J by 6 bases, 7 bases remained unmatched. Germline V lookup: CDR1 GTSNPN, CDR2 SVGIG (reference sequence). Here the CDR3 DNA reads TGTGCCTGGAGTCTTTCCGGGACAGGGGGCCATGGCTACACCTTC. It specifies CAWSLSGTGGHGYTF.

CDR3 DNA sequence: TGTGCCAGCACTATGGACACTACCCCCCTACGCTACACCTTC. Its translation: CASTMDTTPLRYTF. V is TRBV2 and J is TRBJ1-2; a weak D match, TRBD1 (5 bases). With 7 bases removed from V and 9 bases from J, the gap between germline ends came to 21 bases. Germline lookup yields CDR1 SNHLY and CDR2 FYNNEI. CDR3 size: 14 residues.

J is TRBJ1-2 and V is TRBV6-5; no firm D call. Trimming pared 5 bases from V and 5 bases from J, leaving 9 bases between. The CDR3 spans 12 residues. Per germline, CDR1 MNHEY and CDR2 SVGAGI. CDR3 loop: CASSERGYGYTF. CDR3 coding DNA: TGTGCCAGCAGTGAGAGAGGTTATGGCTACACCTTC.